The 24 T cell receptor beta chains presented below share a single source sample, sequenced in a study of OX40 agonist ivuxolimab in advanced cancers. Only in-frame clones appear in the TCRdb table, and some are missing; sequencing was by immunoSEQ multiplex PCR. The table lists 50,000 to 80,000 clones, 80% to 90% of them singletons. This material consisted of CD4+ or CD8+ T cells sorted from blood, taken in a trial of the OX40 agonist ivuxolimab. Source of these receptors: an adult with an advanced solid tumor such as melanoma, head and neck, liver or kidney cancer.

This clone was recorded only once. The genes are TRBV9 and TRBJ1-2; possible D gene TRBD1, 5 bases. CDR1 SGDLS and CDR2 YYNGEE come from the germline V gene. V shed 0 bases and J shed 4 bases, with 13 bases lying between them. The CDR3 consists of 15 residues. The chain's CDR3 is CASSVGQGQGYGYTF. In nucleotides, the CDR3 is TGTGCCAGCAGCGTAGGGCAGGGTCAGGGCTATGGCTACACCTTC.

The chain uses TRBV7-3 and TRBJ2-7, with D maybe TRBD1 (6 bases). The CDR3 is made up of 14 amino acids. The V gene lost 1 base and the J gene lost 3 bases, with 10 bases spanning the gap. Germline CDR1 and CDR2: SGHTA and FQGTGA. The CDR3 sequence: CASSLNRASYEQYF. The CDR3 DNA follows: TGTGCCAGCAGCTTAAACAGGGCGAGCTACGAGCAGTACTTC.

V is TRBV10-3 and J is TRBJ2-1; either TRBD1 or TRBD2 may fit D (6 bases each). CDR1 is ENHRY and CDR2 is SYGVKD in the germline V gene. This CDR3 has 14 residues. Trimming shortened V by 4 bases and J by 2 bases, and 9 bases separated the two germline ends. CDR3 nucleotides: TGTGCCATCAGTGTAGGGGGGACCTACAATGAGCAGTTCTTC. It yields the protein CAISVGGTYNEQFF.

The chain uses TRBV2 and TRBJ1-5; D may be TRBD1 (5 bases). Trimming removed 6 bases at V and 1 base at J, with 13 bases between. Germline V gene sequence: CDR1 SNHLY, CDR2 FYNNEI. The CDR3 totals 15 residues. This CDR3 is CASSPPGTSNQPQHF. CDR3 in DNA: TGTGCCAGCAGCCCGCCAGGGACCAGCAATCAGCCCCAGCATTTT. Drawing the rest from reference TRBV2 and TRBJ1-5, the complete variable domain is EPEVTQTPSHQVTQMGQEVILRCVPISNHLYFYWYRQILGQKVEFLVSFYNNEISEKSEIFDDQFSVERPDGSNFTLKIRSTKLEDSAMYFCASSPPGTSNQPQHFGDGTRLSIL.

The chain couples TRBV2 to TRBJ1-5; D not certain. V lost 6 bases and J lost 3, with 18 bases in between. Germline V gene data show CDR1 as SNHLY and CDR2 as FYNNEI. The CDR3 spans 16 residues. In DNA form, the CDR3 reads TGTGCCAGCAGAACAACCGGGTTGTGGGACAATCAGCCCCAGCATTTT. Its protein product is CASRTTGLWDNQPQHF.

The V call is TRBV27, the J call TRBJ1-1; TRBD1 matches at 8 bases. The germline CDR1 and CDR2 sequences are MNHEY and SMNVEV (reference sequence). The junction had 19 bases not matched to a gene; V was cut back by 5 bases and J by 5 bases. CDR3 size: 18 residues. CDR3 in amino acids: CASSAARQGAISGTEAFF. Written as DNA, the CDR3 is TGTGCCAGCAGTGCGGCGCGGCAGGGGGCGATATCAGGGACTGAAGCTTTCTTT.

For this clone: Its ends do not fully match the called genes, so a read error is possible. V gene TRBV27 combines with J gene TRBJ2-7, with TRBD2 matching 8 bases. CDR3 length equals 12 residues. Germline V gives CDR1 MNHEY, CDR2 SMNVEV (reference sequence). CDR3 loop: CARRHRGGEQYF. The CDR3 coding sequence is TGTGCCCGCAGGCACCGGGGGGGGGAGCAGTACTTC.

This clone was detected once. The V gene is TRBV19, the J gene TRBJ2-1; D is possibly TRBD1 (5 bases). Germline V gene data show CDR1 as LNHDA and CDR2 as SQIVND (reference sequence). CDR3 length: 14 residues. V lost 11 bases, J lost 0 bases, and 14 bases lay in between. The CDR3 loop reads CAARPDTSYNEQFF. The CDR3 DNA reads TGTGCCGCAAGGCCGGACACCTCCTACAATGAGCAGTTCTTC.

The chain recombines TRBV11-2 with TRBJ2-3; 10 nucleotides match TRBD2. The V segment lost 5 bases and the J segment 2 bases; nucleotides outside the gene matches: 7. Germline V lookup: CDR1 SGHAT, CDR2 FQNNGV. There are 16 residues in the CDR3. The CDR3 protein is CASSVWTSGYTDTQYF. CDR3 DNA: TGTGCCAGCAGCGTTTGGACTAGCGGATACACAGATACGCAGTATTTT.

This clone appeared once. The genes are TRBV6-1 and TRBJ1-1; D may be TRBD1 (5 bases). In germline, CDR1 is MNHNS, CDR2 SASEGT. Trimming shortened V by 0 bases and J by 6 bases, and 14 bases separated the two germline ends. The CDR3 totals 15 residues. The CDR3, as DNA: TGTGCCAGCAGTGAAGCGCACAGGATTCTGGCTGAAGCTTTCTTT. Encoded protein: CASSEAHRILAEAFF.

The V gene is TRBV7-2, the J gene TRBJ1-5; D is unclear. The CDR3 contains 13 residues. In germline, CDR1 is SGHTA, CDR2 FQGNSA. Trimming removed 5 bases from V and 7 bases from J, with 12 bases in between. The CDR3 protein is CASSRPGLQPQHF. In nucleotides, the CDR3 is TGTGCCAGCAGCCGACCGGGGTTGCAGCCCCAGCATTTT.

This clone was counted between two and nine times. The chain combines TRBV23-1 with TRBJ2-5; D perhaps matches TRBD2 (6 bases). TRBV23-1 is an ORF, and what it does is uncertain. This CDR3 is built from 16 residues. The ends were cut back, 6 bases at V and 3 bases at J, with 20 bases in the middle. CDR3 region: CASSPAGLLLKETQYF. As DNA, the CDR3 is TGCGCCAGCAGCCCCGCGGGACTGTTGTTAAAAGAGACCCAGTACTTC.

This clone was detected only a few times. The chain has TRBV23-1 and TRBJ2-2; TRBD1 is a possible D gene (5 bases). TRBV23-1 has ORF status, its function being uncertain. The CDR3 length is 19 residues. Trimming cost V 0 bases and J 4 bases, with 21 bases left between them. The DNA of the CDR3 is TGCGCCAGCAGTCAATCGCCTTCTGTCCGACAGTATGGCACCGGGGAGCTGTTTTTT. The encoded protein is CASSQSPSVRQYGTGELFF.

This clone has only one observation. This chain joins TRBV15 and TRBJ1-1; D unresolved. Trimming removed 0 bases at V and 3 bases at J, with 5 bases between. The CDR3 extends over 13 amino acids. Germline CDR1 is LNHNV and CDR2 is YYDKDF (reference sequence). The CDR3 here is CATSRDFHTEAFF. The CDR3, as DNA: TGTGCCACCAGCAGAGATTTCCACACTGAAGCTTTCTTT.

V is TRBV29-1 and J is TRBJ2-1; D is uncertain. The CDR3 length is 14 residues. The V gene lost 7 bases and the J gene lost 0 bases, with 13 bases spanning the gap. From germline, CDR1 is SQVTM and CDR2 ANQGSEA. The CDR3 region has the DNA TGCAGCGCCGAAGTTAAGAGCTCCTACAATGAGCAGTTCTTC. Translation: CSAEVKSSYNEQFF.

The chain couples TRBV7-9 to TRBJ2-7; 9 bases fit TRBD1. The CDR3 is 14 amino acids. The germline CDR1 and CDR2 sequences are SEHNR and FQNEAQ (reference sequence). V was clipped by 3 bases and J by 4 bases; unmatched bases: 4. The CDR3 protein is CASSFRDRVYEQYF. CDR3 DNA sequence: TGTGCCAGCAGCTTCCGGGACAGGGTATACGAGCAGTACTTC.

The genes are TRBV30 and TRBJ2-2; weak D call: TRBD2 (6 bases). CDR1 GTSNPN and CDR2 SVGIG come from the germline V gene (reference sequence). Trimming cost V 4 bases and J 7 bases, with 16 bases left between them. The CDR3 is 14 amino acids. Written as DNA, the CDR3 is TGTGCCTGGACGTCTCCGGGACTCGGCGGGGAGCTGTTTTTT. This gives the protein CAWTSPGLGGELFF.

This rearrangement joins TRBV7-3 to TRBJ2-7; no definite D call. The germline CDR1 and CDR2 sequences are SGHTA and FQGTGA. The V end lost 0 bases, the J end lost 2 bases, and 8 bases lay between the germline ends. CDR3 length: 14 residues. The CDR3 nucleotides are TGTGCCAGCAGCTTAACGCCCACCCCCTACGAGCAGTACTTC. Residues: CASSLTPTPYEQYF. Combining the CDR3 with reference TRBV7-3 and TRBJ2-7 gives the whole variable domain GAGVSQTPSNKVTEKGKYVELRCDPISGHTALYWYRQSLGQGPEFLIYFQGTGAADDSGLPNDRFFAVRPEGSVSTLKIQRTERGDSAVYLCASSLTPTPYEQYFGPGTRLTVT.

The chain carries TRBV6-1 and TRBJ1-5; D not resolved. The germline V gene has CDR1 MNHNS and CDR2 SASEGT. CDR3 size: 14 residues. V lost 6 bases, J lost 2 bases, and 11 bases lay in between. The chain's CDR3 is CASRAIFGNQPQHF. In nucleotides, the CDR3 is TGTGCCAGCAGGGCCATTTTTGGCAATCAGCCCCAGCATTTT.

The rearrangement joins TRBV19 to TRBJ2-7; 11 bases match TRBD1. This CDR3 has 15 amino acids. The ends lost 4 bases at V and 1 base at J; junction bases unmatched: 3. Germline CDR1 and CDR2: LNHDA and SQIVND (reference sequence). CDR3 nucleotide sequence: TGTGCCAGTAGTAACCGGGACAGGGGGTCCTACGAGCAGTACTTC. Its protein is CASSNRDRGSYEQYF. Full variable domain (rest looked up from reference TRBV19 and TRBJ2-7): DGGITQSPKYLFRKEGQNVTLSCEQNLNHDAMYWYRQDPGQGLRLIYYSQIVNDFQKGDIAEGYSVSREKKESFPLTVTSAQKNPTAFYLCASSNRDRGSYEQYFGPGTRLTVT.

A few counts support this clone. The rearrangement links TRBV2 to TRBJ1-6; D is perhaps TRBD1 (5 bases). Per germline, CDR1 SNHLY and CDR2 FYNNEI. The germline V and J ends were trimmed by 9 bases and 1 base, with 13 bases remaining between them. This CDR3 region has 15 residues. CDR3 in DNA: TGTGCCAGGCCATCCAGGGAATCCTATAATTCACCCCTCCACTTT. It codes for CARPSRESYNSPLHF.

This rearrangement joins TRBV11-1 to TRBJ2-3, with 16 nucleotides matching TRBD2. CDR3 length: 18 residues. Per germline, CDR1 SGHAT and CDR2 FQDESV (reference sequence). J lost 1 base, V lost 5 bases, and 6 bases had no gene match. The CDR3 region has the DNA TGTGCCAGCAGCCCCGGGACTAGCGGGAGGGCCCGCACAGATACGCAGTATTTT. The encoded protein is CASSPGTSGRARTDTQYF.

The J gene is TRBJ1-6, the V gene TRBV19, with D hard to call. V lost 3 bases, J lost 10 bases, and 13 bases lay in between. The CDR3 runs to 14 residues. Germline V gene sequence: CDR1 LNHDA, CDR2 SQIVND (reference sequence). CDR3 loop: CASSMGTSTSPLHF. The CDR3 coding sequence is TGTGCCAGTAGTATGGGAACGAGCACCTCACCCCTCCACTTT.

The chain links TRBV9 to TRBJ2-1, with TRBD2 matching 9 bases. J gave up 8 bases and V 0 bases, and 12 bases lay outside the gene matches. CDR1 is SGDLS, CDR2 YYNGEE, per germline. The CDR3 has 17 residues. CDR3 protein: CASSVDGSGRNEDEQFF. As DNA, the CDR3 is TGTGCCAGCAGCGTAGACGGCAGCGGGAGGAACGAGGATGAGCAGTTCTTC.